This T cell receptor beta chain originates from a study of blood T cell repertoires in COVID-19. Across the whole study: Acute-phase and convalescent COVID-19 samples originated in the United States, Italy and Spain. PBMCs, B-cell-depleted T cells, or T cells provided the cDNA or gDNA that made up the material.

Profiling relied on immunoSEQ multiplex PCR, and the TCRdb table lists in-frame clones only, not all of them. Here the sample spans 100,000 to 150,000 clones, more than 75% being singletons. The sequence came from a man aged 50-59 years with acute or convalescent COVID-19. Sequenced: peripheral blood.

The CDR3 sequence: CASSLLGLASNEQFF. The CDR3 coding sequence is TGTGCCAGCAGCCTACTGGGACTAGCAAGCAATGAGCAGTTCTTC. The chain uses TRBV5-4 and TRBJ2-1; 9 bases are a match to TRBD2. CDR1 SGHNT and CDR2 YYREEE come from the germline V gene (reference sequence). The trim removed 4 bases at V and 6 bases at J, leaving 8 bases unmatched. The CDR3 consists of 15 residues.